The rows below give T cell receptor beta chains drawn from one sample of a study of blood T cell repertoires in COVID-19. Profiled with immunoSEQ multiplex PCR; TCRdb holds only in-frame clones, not every one. The table lists about 220,000 clones, 80% to 90% of them singletons. Material: peripheral blood. These receptors all stem from a woman in her 70s with acute or convalescent COVID-19. Each CDR3 is given with its conserved first and last residue. A D gene is named only where the DNA matches it firmly. Clone size appears in some rows only: once, few, many, or a class for an expanded clone.

D,size,J,V,CDR3,DNA
-,-,TRBJ1-4,TRBV28,CASRVRGSGKLFF,TGTGCCAGCAGGGTCAGGGGATCCGGAAAACTGTTTTTT
-,once,TRBJ1-6,TRBV27,CASSFGRGGSPLHF,TGTGCCAGCAGTTTCGGCCGAGGAGGATCACCCCTCCACTTT
TRBD2,-,TRBJ2-1,TRBV7-9,CASSFGGGARDEQFF,TGTGCCAGCAGCTTCGGCGGGGGGGCTAGGGATGAGCAGTTCTTC
-,-,TRBJ1-1,TRBV6-6,CASSYPLGGLDTEAFF,TGTGCCAGCAGTTACCCCCTAGGCGGCCTAGACACTGAAGCTTTCTTT
TRBD2,-,TRBJ2-3,TRBV6-1,CASSERLAGGTDTQYF,TGTGCCAGCAGTGAACGACTAGCGGGGGGGACAGATACGCAGTATTTT
-,-,TRBJ1-1,TRBV7-2,CASSNSGVPEAFF,TGTGCCAGCAGCAACTCAGGGGTGCCAGAAGCTTTCTTT
TRBD1,-,TRBJ1-2,TRBV5-1,CASSHGTGDNYGYTF,TGCGCCAGCAGCCACGGGACAGGGGATAACTATGGCTACACCTTC
-,-,TRBJ1-1,TRBV30,CAWMEQGGTEAFF,TGTGCCTGGATGGAGCAGGGAGGAACTGAAGCTTTCTTT
TRBD1,-,TRBJ1-4,TRBV7-2,CASSLGDRVWANEKLFF,TGTGCCAGCAGCTTAGGGGACAGGGTATGGGCTAATGAAAAACTGTTTTTT
TRBD1,-,TRBJ1-4,TRBV5-8,CASSLNTGAEEKLFF,TGTGCCAGCAGCTTGAACACAGGGGCGGAGGAAAAACTGTTTTTT
TRBD2,-,TRBJ2-3,TRBV6-1,CASSEALVAGATDTQYF,TGTGCCAGCAGTGAAGCGCTAGTAGCGGGGGCCACAGATACGCAGTATTTT
TRBD1,-,TRBJ1-5,TRBV18,CASSRDRAQPQHF,TGTGCCAGCTCACGGGACAGAGCTCAGCCCCAGCATTTT
TRBD1,-,TRBJ1-1,TRBV19,CARPGGESTEAFF,TGTGCCAGACCAGGGGGCGAGAGCACTGAAGCTTTCTTT
TRBD1,-,TRBJ2-5,TRBV7-2,CASSPRTGDQETQYF,TGTGCCAGCAGCCCCCGGACAGGAGACCAAGAGACCCAGTACTTC
-,-,TRBJ2-5,TRBV21-1,CASAVGRGYKLETQYF,TGTGCCAGCGCAGTGGGCAGGGGATACAAATTGGAGACCCAGTACTTC
-,-,TRBJ1-6,TRBV6-5,CASSQGQYNSPLHF,TGTGCCAGCAGCCAAGGACAGTATAATTCACCCCTCCACTTT
TRBD1,once,TRBJ1-4,TRBV5-1,CASSFRGPRRSNEKLFF,TGCGCCAGCAGCTTTAGGGGGCCCCGGAGGAGTAATGAAAAACTGTTTTTT
-,-,TRBJ1-5,TRBV18,CASSPGQPNQPQHF,TGTGCCAGCTCACCAGGACAGCCCAATCAGCCCCAGCATTTT
TRBD2,-,TRBJ2-5,TRBV5-5,CASSLPVPGLQLQETQYF,TGTGCCAGCAGCTTGCCCGTCCCGGGACTACAGCTACAAGAGACCCAGTACTTC
-,many,TRBJ2-1,TRBV5-4,CASSSSGLRVNEQFF,TGTGCCAGCAGCTCATCAGGACTTCGGGTCAATGAGCAGTTCTTC
-,-,TRBJ1-2,TRBV5-1,CASSLDRAVSYGYTF,TGCGCCAGCAGCTTGGACAGGGCTGTTTCCTATGGCTACACCTTC
-,-,TRBJ1-1,TRBV7-9,CASSPTGNTEAFF,TGTGCCAGCAGCCCTACAGGGAACACTGAAGCTTTCTTT
-,-,TRBJ2-5,TRBV9,CASSARGIDETQYF,TGTGCCAGCAGCGCCCGGGGGATTGATGAGACCCAGTACTTC
-,-,TRBJ1-6,TRBV6-5,CASSFHLRGLNSPLHF,TGTGCCAGCAGTTTCCACTTAAGGGGCCTCAATTCACCCCTCCACTTT
-,-,TRBJ1-1,TRBV19,CASSATGTTEAFF,TGTGCCAGTAGTGCAACAGGGACCACTGAAGCTTTCTTT
TRBD1,-,TRBJ2-3,TRBV2,CASSENRGLVTDTQYF,TGTGCCAGCAGTGAAAACAGGGGGTTAGTAACAGATACGCAGTATTTT
-,-,TRBJ2-7,TRBV10-3,CAISEDRWGEQYF,TGTGCCATCAGTGAGGACAGGTGGGGCGAGCAGTACTTC
TRBD1,-,TRBJ2-1,TRBV7-9,CASSATGDPNSYNEQFF,TGTGCCAGCAGCGCGACAGGGGACCCAAACTCCTACAATGAGCAGTTCTTC
-,-,TRBJ1-3,TRBV7-9,CASSPGGNTIYF,TGTGCCAGCTCCCCGGGTGGAAACACCATATATTTT
TRBD1,-,TRBJ2-1,TRBV6-1,CASSEGRDREIDEQFF,TGTGCCAGCAGTGAAGGCCGGGACAGGGAAATCGATGAGCAGTTCTTC
-,-,TRBJ2-7,TRBV11-3,CASSLGWQALINEQYF,TGTGCCAGCAGCTTAGGCTGGCAGGCATTGATAAACGAGCAGTACTTC
TRBD2,-,TRBJ2-1,TRBV6-2/TRBV6-3,CASSSHTSGGVLNEQFF,TGTGCCAGCAGTTCTCACACTAGCGGGGGGGTTTTGAATGAGCAGTTCTTC
-,-,TRBJ1-5,TRBV14,CASSQDQQQPQHF,TGTGCCAGCAGCCAAGATCAACAACAGCCCCAGCATTTT
TRBD1,-,TRBJ1-4,TRBV5-1,CASSPGTGGAGEKLFF,TGCGCCAGCAGCCCCGGGACAGGGGGCGCGGGTGAAAAACTGTTTTTT
TRBD1,-,TRBJ1-3,TRBV10-2,CASRVGTAGNTIYF,TGCGCCAGCAGGGTGGGGACAGCTGGAAACACCATATATTTT
TRBD2,once,TRBJ2-2,TRBV11-2,CASSRNTASGAGELFF,TGTGCCAGCAGCCGTAACACAGCTAGCGGGGCCGGGGAGCTGTTTTTT
TRBD1,-,TRBJ1-1,TRBV24-1,CATSEFGTAEAFF,TGTGCCACCAGTGAATTTGGGACAGCTGAAGCTTTCTTT
-,-,TRBJ2-7,TRBV7-2,CASSSFPGGYEQYF,TGTGCCAGCAGCTCGTTCCCTGGGGGGTACGAGCAGTACTTC
TRBD1,-,TRBJ1-1,TRBV7-2,CASSLDYRGNTEAFF,TGTGCCAGCAGCTTAGACTACAGGGGGAACACTGAAGCTTTCTTT
-,-,TRBJ2-7,TRBV18,CASSTSLGREQYF,TGTGCCAGCTCAACCAGTCTTGGGCGCGAGCAGTACTTC
TRBD1,-,TRBJ1-5,TRBV3-1/TRBV3-2,CASSLGQDSNQPQHF,TGTGCCAGCAGCCTGGGACAGGATAGCAATCAGCCCCAGCATTTT
-,-,TRBJ1-1,TRBV10-3,CAISEYGNTEAFF,TGTGCCATCAGTGAATACGGGAACACTGAAGCTTTCTTT
-,-,TRBJ1-5,TRBV19,CASSIQRVRSNQPQHF,TGTGCCAGTAGTATTCAGAGGGTGAGGTCTAATCAGCCCCAGCATTTT
-,-,TRBJ1-1,TRBV5-1,CASSYQGPGEAFF,TGCGCCAGCAGCTACCAAGGCCCGGGTGAAGCTTTCTTT
-,-,TRBJ2-1,TRBV27,CASSSRTDESSYNEQFF,TGTGCCAGCAGTTCTAGGACAGACGAGAGCTCCTACAATGAGCAGTTCTTC